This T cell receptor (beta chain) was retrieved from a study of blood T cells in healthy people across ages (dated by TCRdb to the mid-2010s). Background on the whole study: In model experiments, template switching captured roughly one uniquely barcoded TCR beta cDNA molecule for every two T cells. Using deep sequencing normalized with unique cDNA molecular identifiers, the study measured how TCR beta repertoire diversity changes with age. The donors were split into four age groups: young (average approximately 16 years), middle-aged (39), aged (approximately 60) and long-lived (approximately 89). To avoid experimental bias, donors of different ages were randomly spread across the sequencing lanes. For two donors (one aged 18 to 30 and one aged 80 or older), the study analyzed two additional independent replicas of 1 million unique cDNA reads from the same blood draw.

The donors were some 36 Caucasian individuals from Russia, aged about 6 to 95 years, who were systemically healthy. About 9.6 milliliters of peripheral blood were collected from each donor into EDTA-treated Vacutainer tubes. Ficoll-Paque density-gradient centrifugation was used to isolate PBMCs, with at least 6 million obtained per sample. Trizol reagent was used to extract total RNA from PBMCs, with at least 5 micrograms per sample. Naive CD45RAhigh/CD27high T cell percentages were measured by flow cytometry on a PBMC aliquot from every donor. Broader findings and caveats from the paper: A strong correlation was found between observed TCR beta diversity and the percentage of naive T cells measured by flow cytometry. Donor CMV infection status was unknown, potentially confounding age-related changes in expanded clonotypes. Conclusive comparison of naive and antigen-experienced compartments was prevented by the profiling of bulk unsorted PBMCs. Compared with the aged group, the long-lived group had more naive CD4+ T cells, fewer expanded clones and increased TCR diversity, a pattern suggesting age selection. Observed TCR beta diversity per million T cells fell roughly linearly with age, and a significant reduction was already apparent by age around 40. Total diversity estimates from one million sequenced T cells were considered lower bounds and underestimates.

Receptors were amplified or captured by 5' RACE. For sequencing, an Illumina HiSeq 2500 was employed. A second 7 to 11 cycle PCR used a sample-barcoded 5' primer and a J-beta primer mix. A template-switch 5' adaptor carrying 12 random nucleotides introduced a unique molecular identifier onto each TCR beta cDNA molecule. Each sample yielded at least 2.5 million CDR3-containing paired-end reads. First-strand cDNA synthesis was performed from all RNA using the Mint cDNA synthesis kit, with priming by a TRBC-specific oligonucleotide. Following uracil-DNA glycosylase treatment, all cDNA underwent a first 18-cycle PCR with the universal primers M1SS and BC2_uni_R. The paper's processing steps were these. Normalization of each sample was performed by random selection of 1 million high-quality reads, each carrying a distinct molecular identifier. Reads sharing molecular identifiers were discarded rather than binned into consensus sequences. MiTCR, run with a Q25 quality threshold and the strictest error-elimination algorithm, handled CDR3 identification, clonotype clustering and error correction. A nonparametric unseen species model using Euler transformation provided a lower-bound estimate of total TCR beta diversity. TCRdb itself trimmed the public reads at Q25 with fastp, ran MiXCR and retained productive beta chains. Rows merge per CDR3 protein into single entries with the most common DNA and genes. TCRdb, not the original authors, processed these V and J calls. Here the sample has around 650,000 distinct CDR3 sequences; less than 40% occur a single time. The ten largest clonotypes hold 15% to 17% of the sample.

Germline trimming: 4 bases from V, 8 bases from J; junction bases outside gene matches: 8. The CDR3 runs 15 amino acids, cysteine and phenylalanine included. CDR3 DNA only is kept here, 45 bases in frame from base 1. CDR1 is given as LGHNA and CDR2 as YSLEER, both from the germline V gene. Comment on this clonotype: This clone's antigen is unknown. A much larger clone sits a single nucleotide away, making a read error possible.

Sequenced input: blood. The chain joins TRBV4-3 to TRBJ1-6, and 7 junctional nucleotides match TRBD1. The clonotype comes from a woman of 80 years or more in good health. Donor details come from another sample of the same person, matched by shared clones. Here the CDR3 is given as CASSRQDRFDSPLHF. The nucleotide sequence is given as TGCGCCAGCAGCCGGCAGGACAGGTTTGATTCACCCCTCCACTTT.